This TCR beta chain was retrieved from a study of blood T cell repertoires in COVID-19. Study background: Samples came from the United States, Italy and Spain, spanning acute and convalescent COVID-19. From T cells, B-cell-depleted T cells, or PBMCs came the material, which was cDNA or gDNA.

Trimming shortened V by 3 bases and J by 3 bases, and 12 bases separated the two germline ends. Germline CDR1 and CDR2: KGHSH and LQKENI. The CDR3 is 15 residues long. The authors' processing: Researchers report that nucleated cell counts were estimated from reference gene primer amplification. TCRdb's table, derived via immunoSEQ multiplex PCR, lists solely in-frame clones and lacks some. V and J calls and clone size are copied from that table; D and trimming were computed from the DNA. The sample lists some 160,000 clones; 75% to 80% were seen once. The sequencing sample was made of peripheral blood. The V and J genes are TRBV18 and TRBJ2-1, with D hard to call. The TCR was taken from a woman of 80 years or more with acute or convalescent COVID-19. The CDR3 coding sequence is TGTGCCAGCTCACCGGGCGTCGCAGACTACAATGAGCAGTTCTTC. Translating it yields CASSPGVADYNEQFF.